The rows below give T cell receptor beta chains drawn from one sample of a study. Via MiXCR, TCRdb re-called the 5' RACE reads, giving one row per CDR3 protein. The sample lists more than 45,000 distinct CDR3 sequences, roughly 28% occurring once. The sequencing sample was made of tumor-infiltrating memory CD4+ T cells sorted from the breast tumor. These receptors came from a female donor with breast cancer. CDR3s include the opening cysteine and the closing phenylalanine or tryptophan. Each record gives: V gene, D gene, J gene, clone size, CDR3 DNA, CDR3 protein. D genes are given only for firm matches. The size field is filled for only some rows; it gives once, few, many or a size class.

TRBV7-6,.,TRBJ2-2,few,TGTGCCAGCAGCTTTTTGTCCGGGGAGCTGTTTTTT,CASSFLSGELFF
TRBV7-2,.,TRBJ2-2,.,TGTGCCAGCAGCACCGGGGGTTTCACCGGGGAGCTGTTTTTT,CASSTGGFTGELFF
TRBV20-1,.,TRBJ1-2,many,TGCAGTGCTAGAGACCAAGAGGACCGCGGCTACACCTTC,CSARDQEDRGYTF
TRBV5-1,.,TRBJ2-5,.,TGCGCCAGCAGCCCCTGGCCCGGAGAGGAGACCCAGTACTTC,CASSPWPGEETQYF
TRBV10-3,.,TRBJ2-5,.,TGTGCCATCAGTGAGTCTAAGCCCGCGACAGCTTTTCAAGAGACCCAGTACTTC,CAISESKPATAFQETQYF
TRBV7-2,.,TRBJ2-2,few,TGTGCCAGCAGCTTAGGGGGGGCCCAGAACACCGGGGAGCTGTTTTTT,CASSLGGAQNTGELFF
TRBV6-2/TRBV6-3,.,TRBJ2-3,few,TGTGCCACGGAGTCGCTCACAGATACGCAGTATTTT,CATESLTDTQYF
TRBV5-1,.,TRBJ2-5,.,TGCGCCAGCAGCTTGGCGGGATCGCGGGGAGAGACCCAGTACTTC,CASSLAGSRGETQYF
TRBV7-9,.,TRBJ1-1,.,TGTGCCAGCAGCTTAGCTTACACTGAAGCTTTCTTT,CASSLAYTEAFF
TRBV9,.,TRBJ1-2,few,TGTGCCAGCAGCGGAGCTTGGACGGAAAACTATGGCTACACCTTC,CASSGAWTENYGYTF
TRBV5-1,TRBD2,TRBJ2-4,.,TGCGCCAGCAGCTTGCGCGGGAGGGGAGACATTCAGTACTTC,CASSLRGRGDIQYF
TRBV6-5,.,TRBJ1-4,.,TGTGCCAGCAGCCCAAGGGGGTTAGGCGAAAAACTGTTTTTT,CASSPRGLGEKLFF
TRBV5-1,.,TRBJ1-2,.,TGCGCCAGCAGCCCCGAAGGCAACTATGGCTACACCTTC,CASSPEGNYGYTF
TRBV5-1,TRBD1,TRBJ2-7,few,TGCGCCAGCACACTGGAAACAGGGGCCTCCTACGAGCAGTACTTC,CASTLETGASYEQYF
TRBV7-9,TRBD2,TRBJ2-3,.,TGTGCCAGCAGCTTAGAATACCCAATGGGCGGGAGACAGTATTTT,CASSLEYPMGGRQYF
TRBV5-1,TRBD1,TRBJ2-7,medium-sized,TGCGCCAGCAGCGCCACGGGGACAGGGGCCGAGCAGTACTTC,CASSATGTGAEQYF
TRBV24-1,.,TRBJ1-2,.,TGTGCCACCAGCGGGGACGGATCCACTAACTACGGCTACACCTTC,CATSGDGSTNYGYTF
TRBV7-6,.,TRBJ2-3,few,TGTGCCAGCAGCTTCTACAGCGATACGCAGTATTTT,CASSFYSDTQYF
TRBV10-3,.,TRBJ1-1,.,TGTGCCATCAGTGGGGCAGACAACACTGAAGCTTTCTTT,CAISGADNTEAFF
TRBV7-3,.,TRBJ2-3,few,TGTGCCAGCAGCTCGTGGGGTCGCACAGATACGCAGTATTTT,CASSSWGRTDTQYF
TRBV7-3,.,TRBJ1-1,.,TGTGCCAGCAGCCCATCACTGGGACCTGAAGCTTTCTTT,CASSPSLGPEAFF
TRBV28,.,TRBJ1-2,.,TGTGCCAGCAGCCTAGAGCACCATCATGGCTACACCTTC,CASSLEHHHGYTF
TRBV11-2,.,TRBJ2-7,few,TGTGCCAGCAGCTTAGATTCCGGGCCAACCTACGAGCAGTACTTC,CASSLDSGPTYEQYF
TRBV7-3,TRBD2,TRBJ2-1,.,TGTGCCAGCAGCTTCACTCCGGGACTAGCGGGAGAAATCTTCCACAATGAGCAGTTCTTC,CASSFTPGLAGEIFHNEQFF
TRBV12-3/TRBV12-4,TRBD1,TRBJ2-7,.,TGTGCCAGCAGTGGCGGGACAGGGTTTGTTCAGCAGTACTTC,CASSGGTGFVQQYF
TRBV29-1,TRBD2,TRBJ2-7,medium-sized,TGCAGCGTTGCCCCTCAAGTCGGTAGCGGGACCGAGCAGTACTTC,CSVAPQVGSGTEQYF
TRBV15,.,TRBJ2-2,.,TGTGCCACCAGCATGAGACCCCCCCGGGCGAACACCGGGGAGCTGTTTTTT,CATSMRPPRANTGELFF
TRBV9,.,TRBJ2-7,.,TGTGCCAGCAGCGTAGCGAACGGACCTTCCTACGAGCAGTACTTC,CASSVANGPSYEQYF
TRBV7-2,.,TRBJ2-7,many,TGTGCCAGCAGCTTAGGCGGCGGAGAGCAGTACTTC,CASSLGGGEQYF
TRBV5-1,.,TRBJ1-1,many,TGCGCCAGCAGCATGCAGGGTAACACTGAAGCTTTCTTT,CASSMQGNTEAFF
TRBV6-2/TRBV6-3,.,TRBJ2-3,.,TGTGCCACCCGGACATTGAACCTCTATACGCAGTATTTT,CATRTLNLYTQYF
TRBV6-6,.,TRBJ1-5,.,TGTGCCAGCAATCGGGAGGGTCAGCCCCAGCATTTT,CASNREGQPQHF
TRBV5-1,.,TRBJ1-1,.,TGCGCCAGCAACAGGGATCGGACTGAAGCTTTCTTT,CASNRDRTEAFF
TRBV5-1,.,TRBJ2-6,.,TGCGCCAGCACTGCTTTGAACTCTGGGGCCAACGTCCTGACTTTC,CASTALNSGANVLTF
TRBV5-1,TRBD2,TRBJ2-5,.,TGCGCCAGCAGCTTGGCCAGTAGCGGGACGGAGGAGACCCAGTACTTC,CASSLASSGTEETQYF
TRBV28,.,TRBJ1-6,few,TGTGCCAGCAGAGCTAATTCACCCCTCCACTTT,CASRANSPLHF
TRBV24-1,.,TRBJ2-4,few,TGTGCCACCAGTGATTTTTCTGTATTAGAGGAGGGAAACATTCAGTACTTC,CATSDFSVLEEGNIQYF
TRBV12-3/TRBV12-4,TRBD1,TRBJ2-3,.,TGTGCCAGCAGTTCCCAAGGGACAGTTAGCACAGATACGCAGTATTTT,CASSSQGTVSTDTQYF
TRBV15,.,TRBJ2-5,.,TGTGCCACCAGCAGGGGCCTAGGAGAGGCCCAGTACTTC,CATSRGLGEAQYF
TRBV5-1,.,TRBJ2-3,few,TGCGTCAGCAGCTTTCTCGGGCCAGATACGCAGTATTTT,CVSSFLGPDTQYF